The present T cell receptor (beta chain) was sequenced within a study of T cell clonality in common variable immunodeficiency. Study-wide results and caveats: Reportedly, TCR beta sequences from common variable immunodeficiency showed fewer deletions and N-nucleotide insertions.

This clone was counted between two and nine times. Its antigen is still unknown. The CDR3 end falls 3 residues outside the read, so it is completed with the germline J gene. TCRdb's table, derived via immunoSEQ multiplex PCR, lists solely in-frame clones and lacks some. This repertoire holds roughly 20,000 clones, and none appear only once. Germline lookup yields CDR1 LNHDA and CDR2 SQIVND (reference sequence). V gave up 2 bases and J gave up 0 bases, with 8 bases separating them. CDR3 length: 15 residues. This TCR was sampled from a human donor with common variable immunodeficiency. Sequences were obtained from peripheral blood mononuclear cells. This chain uses TRBV19 with TRBJ2-1; TRBD2 might be the D (5 bases). CDR3 DNA (partial): TGTGCCAGTAGTATAACTCGGGGCTCCTACAATGAG. Its protein is CASSITRGSYNE. The whole CDR3 reads CASSITRGSYNEQFF.